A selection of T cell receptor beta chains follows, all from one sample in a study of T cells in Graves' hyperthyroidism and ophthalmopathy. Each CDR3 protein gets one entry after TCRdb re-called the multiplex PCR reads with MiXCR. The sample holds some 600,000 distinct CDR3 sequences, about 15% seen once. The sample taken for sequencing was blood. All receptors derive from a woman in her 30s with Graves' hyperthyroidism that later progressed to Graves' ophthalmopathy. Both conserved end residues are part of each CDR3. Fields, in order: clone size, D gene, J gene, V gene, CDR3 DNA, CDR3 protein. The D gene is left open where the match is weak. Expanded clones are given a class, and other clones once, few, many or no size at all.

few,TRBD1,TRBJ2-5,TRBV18,TGTGCCAGCCCACCCGGACAGGGGGTCCTGGAGACCCAGTACTTC,CASPPGQGVLETQYF
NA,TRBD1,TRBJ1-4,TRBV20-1,TGCAGTGCTAGGGGGACAGGGGGTCACTCCGGAAAACTGTTTTTT,CSARGTGGHSGKLFF
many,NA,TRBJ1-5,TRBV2,TGTGCCAGCTCCGGAACATACCTGAGCAATCAGCCCCAGCATTTT,CASSGTYLSNQPQHF
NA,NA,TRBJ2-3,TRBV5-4,TGTGCCAGCAGGGGGGGCAGCGCGGGGGATACGCAGTATTTT,CASRGGSAGDTQYF
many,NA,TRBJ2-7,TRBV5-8,TGTGCCAGCGAGTTGCGTTCGCAGCAGTACTTC,CASELRSQQYF
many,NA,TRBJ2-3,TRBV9,TGTGCCAGCAGCGTAGACGACTCTTCCTGGGCAGATACGCAGTATTTT,CASSVDDSSWADTQYF
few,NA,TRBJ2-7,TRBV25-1,TGTGCCAGCAGTGATGGACAGCCAGCATACTACGAGCAGTACTTC,CASSDGQPAYYEQYF
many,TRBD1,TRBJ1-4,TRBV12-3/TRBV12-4,TGTGCCAGCAGTTTAGAGGGGGCCGGTGAAAAACTGTTTTTT,CASSLEGAGEKLFF
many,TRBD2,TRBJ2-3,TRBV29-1,TGCAGCGTCAGACTAGCGGGAGGATCAGATACGCAGTATTTT,CSVRLAGGSDTQYF
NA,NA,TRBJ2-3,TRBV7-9,TGTGCCAGCAGCTTAATTTGGGTTGGAGGGACAGACACAGATACGCAGTCTTTT,CASSLIWVGGTDTDTQSF
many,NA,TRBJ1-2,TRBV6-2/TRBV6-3,TGTGCCAGCAGTTACGCCCGGGATGGCTACACCTTC,CASSYARDGYTF
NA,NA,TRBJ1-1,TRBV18,TGTGCCAGCACGTACAGGGACACTGAAGCTTTCTTT,CASTYRDTEAFF
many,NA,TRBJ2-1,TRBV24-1,TGTGCCACCAGTAAGTACAATGAGCAGTTCTTC,CATSKYNEQFF
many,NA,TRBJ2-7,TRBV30,TGTGCCTGGAGTTCCGGGACGTCCTACGAGCAGTACTTC,CAWSSGTSYEQYF
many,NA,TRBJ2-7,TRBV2,TGTGCCAGGGGACAAGGAGGAACCTACGAGCAGTACTTC,CARGQGGTYEQYF
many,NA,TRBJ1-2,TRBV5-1,TGCGCCAGCAGCTTGGTGATTACGGAGGGCTATGGCTACACCTTC,CASSLVITEGYGYTF
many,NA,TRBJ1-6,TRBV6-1,TGTGCCAGCAGACCCCGAGGGGAGTGGGTTTCACCCCTCCACTTT,CASRPRGEWVSPLHF
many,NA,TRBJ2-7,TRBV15,TGTGCCACCAGCAGAGATAGGGCCGTCATAAGGTCCTACGAGCAGTACTTC,CATSRDRAVIRSYEQYF
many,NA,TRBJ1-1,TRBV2,TGTGCCAGCAGTGAGGAATACATGAACACTGAAGCTTTCTTT,CASSEEYMNTEAFF
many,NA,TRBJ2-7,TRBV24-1,TGTGCCACCAGTGATTTGCAGGGCCGCGAGCAGTACTTC,CATSDLQGREQYF
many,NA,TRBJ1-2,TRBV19,TGTGCCAGTAGTATGGGCGCCGGCTATGGCTACACCTTC,CASSMGAGYGYTF
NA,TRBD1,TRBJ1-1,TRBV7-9,TGTGCCAGCAGCTTCAGGGGGGCCTTTGAAGCTTTCTTT,CASSFRGAFEAFF
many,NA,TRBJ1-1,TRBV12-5,TGTGCTAGTGGTCCGTCGGGGGGCTCGTCCCGGGCTTTCTTT,CASGPSGGSSRAFF
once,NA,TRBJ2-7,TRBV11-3,TGTGCCAGCAGCTCTAACCGGGACGGTTCCTACGAGCAGTACTTC,CASSSNRDGSYEQYF
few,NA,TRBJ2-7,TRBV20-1,TGCAGTGCTCATTCCGGGACCGCCGGCGAGCAGTACTTC,CSAHSGTAGEQYF
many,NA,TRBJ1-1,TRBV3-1,TGTGCCAGCAGCCTCATGTCAGGAGAAGCTTTCTTT,CASSLMSGEAFF
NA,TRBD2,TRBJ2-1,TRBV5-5,TGTGCCAGCAGCTTCCGGACCCTAGCGGGCGGCTCCTACAATGAGCAGTTCTTC,CASSFRTLAGGSYNEQFF
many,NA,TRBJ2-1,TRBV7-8,TGTGCCAGCAGCTCCATATACGGGGACCACTCCTACAATGAGCAGTTCTTC,CASSSIYGDHSYNEQFF
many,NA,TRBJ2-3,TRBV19,TGTGCCAGTAAGCGTTCGGGCCAGCTCTTTGGAGATACGCAGTATTTT,CASKRSGQLFGDTQYF
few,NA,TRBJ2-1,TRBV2,TGTGCCAGCGGCCGGGGAGAGTTGGCTGAGCAGTTCTTC,CASGRGELAEQFF
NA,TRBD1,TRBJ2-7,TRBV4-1,TGCGCCAGCAGCCCCCATTACGGGACAGGGGGCTACGAGCAGTACTTC,CASSPHYGTGGYEQYF
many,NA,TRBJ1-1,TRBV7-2,TGTGCCAGCAGCTTAGGGACCTGGACAGCCCATGAAGCTTTCTTT,CASSLGTWTAHEAFF